The 32 T cell receptor beta chains listed next were all sequenced from one sample in a study of blood T cell dynamics during melanoma immunotherapy. The method was immunoSEQ multiplex PCR; TCRdb's version includes in-frame clones alone and lacks a portion of them. The table shows 9,000 to 13,000 clones, with 75% to 90% occurring only once. Time point: week 3, after first cycle of checkpoint inhibitor. Source: blood, taken from a patient treated with checkpoint blockade. The source of these receptors is a human donor with melanoma.

Of note for this clone: One end of the junction is discordant with germline, which a read error may explain. The V gene is TRBV2, the J gene TRBJ1-5, with D perhaps TRBD1 (6 bases). The CDR3 consists of 12 residues. Looked up from germline, CDR1 is SNHLY and CDR2 is FYNNEI. As DNA, the CDR3 is TGTGCCAGCAGCCGAACGGGGGCGCCCCCGCATTTT. It specifies CASSRTGAPPHF.

CDR3 bases: TGCGCCAGCAGCTTCGCTAGCGTCTCCTACAATGAGCAGTTCTTC. Translated: CASSFASVSYNEQFF. The rearrangement links TRBV5-1 to TRBJ2-1, with a tentative D call TRBD2 (6 bases). Germline CDR1 is SGHRS and CDR2 is YFSETQ. The CDR3 is 15 residues long. V lost 2 bases, J lost 0 bases, and 9 bases lay in between. The full variable domain, rest sourced from reference TRBV5-1 and TRBJ2-1, is KAGVTQTPRYLIKTRGQQVTLSCSPISGHRSVSWYQQTPGQGLQFLFEYFSETQRNKGNFPGRFSGRQFSNSRSEMNVSTLELGDSALYLCASSFASVSYNEQFFGPGTRLTVL.

The chain carries TRBV5-1 and TRBJ2-2; D unclear. Germline CDR1 reads SGHRS; CDR2 reads YFSETQ. Trimming took 4 bases from V and 5 from J, leaving 9 bases between them. The CDR3 loop spans 13 amino acids. CDR3 loop: CASSLDGTGELFF. CDR3 nucleotides: TGCGCCAGCAGCCTGGACGGGACCGGGGAGCTGTTTTTT.

The V call is TRBV27, the J call TRBJ2-5; TRBD1 might be the D (6 bases). The J call may be incorrect, as the DNA end agrees better with TRBJ2-7. Per the germline V gene, CDR1 is MNHEY and CDR2 is SMNVEV (reference sequence). The CDR3 runs to 13 residues. The CDR3 reads CASGTGPYYEQYF. The CDR3 DNA sequence: TGTGCCAGCGGAACAGGGCCCTATTACGAGCAGTACTTC.

The chain combines TRBV2 with TRBJ1-1; 8 bases align to TRBD1. This CDR3 has 15 residues. Germline V gives CDR1 SNHLY, CDR2 FYNNEI. J lost 4 bases, V lost 6 bases, and 10 bases had no gene match. In DNA, the CDR3 is TGTGCCAGCAGACCGCAGGGGGCCACGGGCACTGAAGCTTTCTTT. It encodes CASRPQGATGTEAFF.

The chain is built from TRBV6-1 and TRBJ2-4, with 7 bases matching TRBD1. The CDR3 runs to 16 residues. Germline values: CDR1 MNHNS, CDR2 SASEGT. Trimming took 4 bases from V and 5 from J; bases not matched to a gene: 11. Here the CDR3 DNA reads TGTGCCAGCAGTGTCGACAGGGTGGTTTTGGAAAACATTCAGTACTTC. Its translation: CASSVDRVVLENIQYF.

This rearrangement joins TRBV19 to TRBJ2-1, with 7 bases identical to TRBD2. Trimming at V came to 6 bases and at J to 1 base, leaving 6 bases not matched to a gene. CDR1 is LNHDA and CDR2 is SQIVND in the germline V gene (reference sequence). This CDR3 spans 15 amino acids. The CDR3 DNA reads TGTGCCAGTAGCAAACGGGGGGATTCCTACAATGAGCAGTTCTTC. This gives the protein CASSKRGDSYNEQFF. Combining the CDR3 with reference TRBV19 and TRBJ2-1 gives the whole variable domain DGGITQSPKYLFRKEGQNVTLSCEQNLNHDAMYWYRQDPGQGLRLIYYSQIVNDFQKGDIAEGYSVSREKKESFPLTVTSAQKNPTAFYLCASSKRGDSYNEQFFGPGTRLTVL.

The rearrangement uses TRBV5-3 and TRBJ2-5; D gene uncertain. TRBV5-3 is classed as an ORF, of uncertain function. There are 14 residues in the CDR3. Trimming pared 4 bases from V and 1 base from J, leaving 11 bases between. For the CDR3, the DNA is TGTGCCAGAAGCCCCCGGAAGCTCCAAGAGACCCAGTACTTC. It translates to CARSPRKLQETQYF.

This clone has only one observation. The rearrangement uses TRBV7-2 and TRBJ1-5; no definite D call. Germline CDR1 and CDR2: SGHTA and FQGNSA. This CDR3 comprises 14 residues. Trimming removed 1 base at V and 4 bases at J, with 8 bases between. CDR3 nucleotides: TGTGCCAGCAGCTTAGTTGAAGGGAATCAGCCCCAGCATTTT. It specifies CASSLVEGNQPQHF.

The chain uses TRBV14 and TRBJ2-2; D perhaps matches TRBD2 (6 bases). This CDR3 is built from 17 residues. V lost 0 bases to trimming and J lost 0 bases, with 11 bases between them. The germline V gene has CDR1 SGHDN and CDR2 FVKESK. CDR3 region: CASSQEGTLANTGELFF. The CDR3 nucleotides read TGTGCCAGCAGCCAAGAGGGGACTCTCGCGAACACCGGGGAGCTGTTTTTT.

The rearrangement links TRBV7-9 to TRBJ2-7; D tentatively reads TRBD1 or TRBD2 (5 bases each). Between the trimmed V and J ends, which lost 5 bases and 2 bases, there was a span of 16 bases. From germline, CDR1 is SEHNR and CDR2 FQNEAQ (reference sequence). CDR3 length: 15 amino acids. The DNA for the CDR3 is TGTGCCAGCAGCGAGGGGCAGTTGCACACCTACGAGCAGTACGTC. This sequence encodes CASSEGQLHTYEQYV.

This clone was observed a handful of times. The chain recombines TRBV18 with TRBJ2-2; D remains unclear. V dropped 3 bases and J dropped 0 bases, with 11 bases sitting between them. The V gene's germline CDR1 is KGHSH and CDR2 LQKENI. The CDR3 totals 16 residues. CDR3 loop: CASSPRGAANTGELFF. The CDR3 coding sequence is TGTGCCAGCTCACCCCGAGGCGCAGCGAACACCGGGGAGCTGTTTTTT.

The chain is built from TRBV23-1 and TRBJ1-1, with a possible D match to TRBD1 (6 bases). TRBV23-1 is an ORF, with its function uncertain. The CDR3 has 18 residues. V was shortened by 3 bases and J by 4 bases, with 24 bases between the two germline ends. CDR3 coding DNA: TGCGCCAGCAGTCACCTCGTAGCGGGACACTCAGGCGGCACTGAAGCTTTCTTT. Amino acid sequence: CASSHLVAGHSGGTEAFF.

This chain joins TRBV10-1 and TRBJ2-2; a weak D match, TRBD1 (5 bases). Germline CDR1 WNHNN, CDR2 SYGVQD (reference sequence). This CDR3 has 13 residues. V was clipped by 3 bases and J by 7 bases, with 9 bases between them. This CDR3 reads CASSDRGDGELFF. The CDR3 region has the DNA TGCGCCAGCAGTGATAGGGGTGACGGGGAGCTGTTTTTT.

This clone was detected once. The genes are TRBV7-9 and TRBJ1-4; D remains unclear. The germline gives CDR1 SEHNR, CDR2 FQNEAQ (reference sequence). V was pared by 4 bases and J by 6 bases, with 15 bases between. The CDR3 runs 15 residues. The CDR3 region is CASSSPASRDEKLFF. The CDR3 nucleotides read TGTGCCAGCAGCTCCCCGGCAAGTAGGGATGAAAAACTGTTTTTT.

This clone was detected only a few times. The genes are TRBV5-6 and TRBJ2-7; TRBD2 might be the D (6 bases). The V end was cut by 2 bases, the J end by 3 bases, with 12 bases between. Germline CDR1 reads SGHDT; CDR2 reads YYEEEE. This CDR3 has 14 residues. Here the CDR3 DNA reads TGTGCCAGCAGCTTAGGAGGGGATGTCTACGAGCAGTACTTC. Protein: CASSLGGDVYEQYF.

J is TRBJ2-6 and V is TRBV5-4, with TRBD1 identical over 8 bases. The germline gives CDR1 SGHNT, CDR2 YYREEE (reference sequence). V dropped 0 bases and J dropped 3; count of bases not matched to a gene: 2. There are 16 residues in the CDR3. CDR3 DNA sequence: TGTGCCAGCAGCTTGGCAGGGGGCCTTGGGGCCAACGTCCTGACTTTC. It translates to CASSLAGGLGANVLTF. Based on the CDR3 plus reference TRBV5-4 and TRBJ2-6, the full variable domain is ETGVTQSPTHLIKTRGQQVTLRCSSQSGHNTVSWYQQALGQGPQFIFQYYREEENGRGNFPPRFSGLQFPNYSSELNVNALELDDSALYLCASSLAGGLGANVLTFGAGSRLTVL.

The V and J genes are TRBV15 and TRBJ1-1; a possible D gene is TRBD1 (5 bases). The CDR3 has 15 residues. The V end lost 1 base, the J end lost 4 bases, and 13 bases lay between the germline ends. Looked up from germline, CDR1 is LNHNV and CDR2 is YYDKDF (reference sequence). The CDR3 bases are TGTGCCACCAGCAGAGGAAGGGACGGCTTCACTGAAGCTTTCTTT. Protein sequence: CATSRGRDGFTEAFF.

This clone turned up a few times. The chain links TRBV14 to TRBJ1-1; tentatively, D is TRBD1 (5 bases). From germline, CDR1 is SGHDN and CDR2 FVKESK. The V gene lost 1 base and the J gene lost 2 bases, with 11 bases spanning the gap. The CDR3 totals 15 residues. Here the CDR3 DNA reads TGTGCCAGCAGCCAAGGGGGCGCTTTAAACACTGAAGCTTTCTTT. Its protein product is CASSQGGALNTEAFF.

In nucleotides, the CDR3 is TGCGCCAGCAGGTATACCGTGGATTCTAATGAAAAACTGTTTTTT. This gives the protein CASRYTVDSNEKLFF. The chain employs TRBV5-1 and TRBJ1-4; unclear D gene. This CDR3 is built from 15 residues. The germline CDR1 and CDR2 sequences are SGHRS and YFSETQ. The ends were cut back, 5 bases at V and 3 bases at J, with 14 bases in the middle.

This clone was observed a handful of times. This chain connects TRBV6-1 to TRBJ1-1; D is perhaps TRBD1 (5 bases). Germline V gene data show CDR1 as MNHNS and CDR2 as SASEGT. V shed 6 bases and J shed 7 bases, with 15 bases lying between them. The CDR3 has 13 amino acids. CDR3 sequence: CASSYGGTDEAFF. The CDR3 bases are TGTGCCAGCAGCTACGGGGGAACAGATGAAGCTTTCTTT.

V is TRBV6-1 and J is TRBJ2-2; TRBD2 matches at 7 bases. In germline, CDR1 is MNHNS, CDR2 SASEGT. The CDR3 spans 14 residues. V dropped 10 bases and J dropped 0; count of bases not matched to a gene: 5. The CDR3 DNA follows: TGTGCCATCACGGCGGGAGCGAACACCGGGGAGCTGTTTTTT. Amino acid sequence: CAITAGANTGELFF.

The chain employs TRBV6-1 and TRBJ1-4; possible D gene TRBD1, 6 bases. V shed 6 bases and J shed 3 bases, with 8 bases lying between them. Germline V gene lookup returns CDR1 MNHNS and CDR2 SASEGT. The CDR3 has 13 residues. The CDR3 bases are TGTGCCAGCAGCACAGGGTCTAATGAAAAACTGTTTTTT. Its translation is CASSTGSNEKLFF.

This chain uses TRBV2 with TRBJ1-2; 7 bases align to TRBD1. J lost 0 bases, V lost 0 bases, and 1 base had no gene match. Germline loops: CDR1 SNHLY, CDR2 FYNNEI. This CDR3 is built from 15 residues. CDR3 nucleotides: TGTGCCAGCAGTGAAGCAGGGGGCACTAACTATGGCTACACCTTC. Protein sequence: CASSEAGGTNYGYTF.

This sequence joins TRBV7-2 and TRBJ2-3; no firm D call. Trimming took 3 bases from V and 6 from J, leaving 7 bases between them. The CDR3 runs 12 residues. CDR1 SGHTA and CDR2 FQGNSA come from the germline V gene. CDR3 in amino acids: CASSLKADTQYF. The CDR3 DNA follows: TGTGCCAGCAGCTTGAAAGCGGATACGCAGTATTTT.

V is TRBV7-6 and J is TRBJ2-5, with 7 bases fitting TRBD2. V lost 4 bases, J lost 2 bases, and 4 bases stayed unmatched. This CDR3 spans 14 amino acids. Germline CDR1 reads SGHVS; CDR2 reads FNYEAQ. CDR3: CASSSGAGQETQYF. The CDR3 nucleotides are TGTGCCAGCAGCTCGGGAGCGGGGCAAGAGACCCAGTACTTC.

J is TRBJ1-2 and V is TRBV5-3, with D unclear. TRBV5-3 is designated an ORF whose function remains uncertain. V was clipped by 1 base and J by 4 bases, with 8 bases between them. This CDR3 comprises 13 residues. The CDR3 protein is CARSLPGLYGYTF. Here the CDR3 DNA reads TGTGCCAGAAGCTTGCCCGGACTCTATGGCTACACCTTC.

This clone appeared once. The CDR3 is CASSLSPNEKLFF. CDR3 in DNA: TGCGCCAGCAGCCTGAGCCCCAATGAAAAACTGTTTTTT. The chain has TRBV4-3 and TRBJ1-4; D is undetermined. The CDR3 sequence is 13 residues long. Germline V lookup: CDR1 LGHNA, CDR2 YSLEER. The V gene lost 4 bases and the J gene lost 5 bases, with 8 bases spanning the gap.

The chain is built from TRBV27 and TRBJ1-2, with a weak D call TRBD1 (5 bases). Trimming left V 6 bases short and J 8 bases short, with 16 bases between. Germline-derived CDR1 and CDR2 are MNHEY and SMNVEV (reference sequence). The CDR3 is 13 amino acids. The CDR3 region is CASRSINSGGYTF. CDR3 nucleotides: TGTGCCAGCAGATCTATCAACTCAGGGGGCTACACCTTC.

The J gene is TRBJ1-5, the V gene TRBV6-1; D uncertain. The germline CDR1 and CDR2 sequences are MNHNS and SASEGT. This CDR3 has 14 residues. V shed 3 bases and J shed 1 base, with 7 bases lying between them. CDR3 in amino acids: CASSEDLSNQPQHF. The DNA for the CDR3 is TGTGCCAGCAGTGAGGACTTGAGCAATCAGCCCCAGCATTTT.

The rearrangement joins TRBV7-7 to TRBJ2-5; 7 bases agree with TRBD1. The CDR3 loop spans 15 amino acids. Germline V gene data show CDR1 as SSHAT and CDR2 as FNYEAQ (reference sequence). After removal of 4 bases from V and 1 base from J, the junction contained 6 bases not matched to a gene. The CDR3 protein is CASSSLQGIQETQYF. The CDR3 nucleotides read TGTGCCAGCAGCTCCTTACAGGGGATCCAAGAGACCCAGTACTTC.

The chain combines TRBV6-1 with TRBJ2-7, with 10 bases fitting TRBD1. The ends lost 4 bases at V and 6 bases at J; junction bases unmatched: 9. In germline, CDR1 is MNHNS, CDR2 SASEGT. This CDR3 is built from 15 residues. CDR3 loop: CASSGRDRGSGEQYV. The CDR3 DNA reads as TGTGCCAGCAGTGGCCGGGACAGGGGATCTGGCGAGCAGTACGTC.